A selection of T cell receptor beta chains follows, all from one sample in a study of T cells in tumors after PD-1 blockade. Assay: immunoSEQ multiplex PCR; the TCRdb copy retains only in-frame clones and omits some. This sample has tens of thousands of clones, with around 80% found just once. The sequencing here drew on PBMCs, taken before anti-PD-1 treatment. The receptors here all came from a human donor with basal cell carcinoma. CDR3s include the opening cysteine and the closing phenylalanine or tryptophan. The D gene is left open where the match is weak. Size is stated for part of the rows, as once, few or many counts, or as a class when the clone is expanded.

V	size	J	D	CDR3	DNA
TRBV28	NA	TRBJ1-5	NA	CASSTGPGFQPQHF	TGTGCCAGCAGTACAGGGCCAGGGTTTCAGCCCCAGCATTTT
TRBV30	once	TRBJ2-1	NA	CAWSATGDQFF	TGTGCCTGGAGCGCGACCGGAGATCAGTTCTTC
TRBV19	NA	TRBJ1-5	NA	CASSANEGFSNQPQHF	TGTGCCAGTAGTGCCAACGAGGGTTTTAGCAATCAGCCCCAGCATTTT
TRBV6-1	few	TRBJ1-5	NA	CASSDRNQPQHF	TGTGCCAGCAGTGATCGCAATCAGCCCCAGCATTTT
TRBV7-2	NA	TRBJ2-7	NA	CASSYLRDSSSYEQYF	TGTGCCAGCAGCTACCTAAGAGACAGTAGCTCCTACGAGCAGTACTTC
TRBV5-4	NA	TRBJ2-3	NA	CASSWDSTDTQYF	TGTGCCAGCAGCTGGGACTCAACAGATACGCAGTATTTT
TRBV10-3	once	TRBJ2-7	NA	CAISEGRYEQYF	TGTGCCATCAGTGAGGGTAGGTACGAGCAGTACTTC
TRBV18	NA	TRBJ2-2	TRBD1	CASSRNPTGDTGELFF	TGTGCCAGCTCACGAAACCCGACAGGGGACACCGGGGAGCTGTTTTTT
TRBV6-2/TRBV6-3	NA	TRBJ2-1	NA	CASSYSTSSEQFF	TGTGCCAGCAGTTACTCGACGTCTAGCGAGCAGTTCTTC
TRBV18	NA	TRBJ2-7	NA	CASSPLAGSYEQYF	TGTGCCAGCTCACCACTGGCAGGGAGCTACGAGCAGTACTTC
TRBV19	NA	TRBJ2-1	NA	CASSTPGKSGRNEQFF	TGTGCCAGTAGTACCCCAGGGAAATCGGGTCGGAATGAGCAGTTCTTC
TRBV7-9	NA	TRBJ2-5	NA	CASSLRLEQETQYF	TGTGCCAGCAGCTTGAGACTGGAACAAGAGACCCAGTACTTC
TRBV7-2	NA	TRBJ2-7	NA	CASSLGGDHSYEQYF	TGTGCCAGCAGCTTAGGTGGGGATCACTCCTACGAGCAGTACTTC
TRBV30	NA	TRBJ2-7	TRBD2	CAWAGGATFEQYF	TGTGCCTGGGCGGGGGGGGCCACCTTTGAGCAGTACTTC
TRBV10-3	NA	TRBJ2-3	NA	CAISESGRAGDTQYF	TGTGCCATCAGTGAGTCAGGCAGGGCGGGAGATACGCAGTATTTT
TRBV6-6	NA	TRBJ2-5	NA	CASSGSGETQYF	TGTGCCAGCAGCGGATCTGGGGAGACCCAGTACTTC
TRBV5-5	NA	TRBJ1-5	NA	CASSLEGWGGQPQHF	TGTGCCAGCAGCTTGGAGGGGTGGGGGGGTCAGCCCCAGCATTTT
TRBV5-1	NA	TRBJ2-3	NA	CASSLVPTDTQYF	TGCGCCAGCAGCTTGGTCCCCACAGATACGCAGTATTTT
TRBV5-6	NA	TRBJ1-2	NA	CASSLDRPSYYGYTF	TGTGCCAGCAGCTTGGACCGACCTTCCTACTATGGCTACACCTTC
TRBV6-1	NA	TRBJ1-4	NA	CASSEWRANEKLFF	TGTGCCAGCAGTGAGTGGAGGGCCAATGAAAAACTGTTTTTT
TRBV2	NA	TRBJ2-1	TRBD2	CACCDGGARAGSSYNEQFF	TGTGCCTGCTGTGACGGGGGGGCGCGGGCGGGGAGCTCCTACAATGAGCAGTTCTTC
TRBV18	NA	TRBJ1-3	NA	CASSPIVAGLGNTIYF	TGTGCCAGCTCACCGATCGTCGCAGGGCTAGGAAACACCATATATTTT
TRBV5-5	NA	TRBJ1-1	NA	CASSPEALLGVFF	TGTGCCAGCAGCCCCGAGGCCTTGCTGGGGGTTTTCTTT
TRBV7-9	few	TRBJ1-2	NA	CASSLAGTVPGYTF	TGTGCCAGCAGCTTAGCGGGTACAGTTCCTGGCTACACCTTC
TRBV13	NA	TRBJ1-3	TRBD1	CASSRTTGRSISGNTIYF	TGTGCCAGCAGCCGCACGACAGGGCGCTCGATTTCTGGAAACACCATATATTTT
TRBV11-3	NA	TRBJ2-5	NA	CASSLDTQETQYF	TGTGCCAGCAGCTTAGACACCCAAGAGACCCAGTACTTC
TRBV24-1	NA	TRBJ1-5	NA	CATSEAASGQPQHF	TGTGCCACCAGTGAGGCGGCCTCGGGACAGCCCCAGCATTTT
TRBV5-4	NA	TRBJ1-1	NA	CASSPSRTGNTEAFF	TGTGCCAGCAGCCCATCGCGGACGGGAAACACTGAAGCTTTCTTT
TRBV12-1	few	TRBJ1-6	NA	CASNPPKSHQGRGNSPLHF	TGTGCCAGCAACCCCCCGAAATCTCACCAGGGACGAGGGAATTCACCCCTCCACTTT